This T cell receptor (beta chain) was identified during a study of T cell responses to AZD1222 COVID-19 vaccine. Measured with immunoSEQ multiplex PCR; TCRdb has only the in-frame clones, and not every one. The sample yields more than 95,000 clones, 86% seen once. Study-level points and caveats: Repertoires were obtained solely post-peak T cell response. Donors were largely white British and mainly female; clonal diversity was possibly underestimated. Elevations in Spike-specific TCR breadth and depth followed administration of two AZD1222 doses. A reported finding is that nearly half of spike-specific TCRs target unmutated variant regions.

A note on this clone: What it binds is unknown.

The CDR3 is 11 amino acids. V lost 5 bases and J lost 6, with 7 bases in between. Germline CDR1 and CDR2: MNHEY and SVGEGT. This TCR derives from an adult who received the MenACWY meningococcal vaccine as a control. V and J are TRBV6-2 or TRBV6-3 and TRBJ1-1, with D uncertain. The sample was peripheral blood, taken 28 days after the second dose of the MenACWY control vaccine. The CDR3 sequence: CASSGQPEAFF. CDR3 nucleotide sequence: TGTGCCAGCAGTGGGCAGCCTGAAGCTTTCTTT.